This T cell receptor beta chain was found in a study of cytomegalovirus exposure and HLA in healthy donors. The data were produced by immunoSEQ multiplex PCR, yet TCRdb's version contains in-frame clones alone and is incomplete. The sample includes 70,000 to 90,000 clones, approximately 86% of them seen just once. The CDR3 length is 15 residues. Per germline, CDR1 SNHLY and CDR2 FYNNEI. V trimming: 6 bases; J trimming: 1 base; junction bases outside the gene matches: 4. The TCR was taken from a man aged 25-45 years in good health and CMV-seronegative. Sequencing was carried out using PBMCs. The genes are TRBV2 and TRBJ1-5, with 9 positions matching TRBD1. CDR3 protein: CASSLGTGSNQPQHF. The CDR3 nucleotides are TGTGCCAGCAGCCTCGGGACAGGGAGCAATCAGCCCCAGCATTTT.